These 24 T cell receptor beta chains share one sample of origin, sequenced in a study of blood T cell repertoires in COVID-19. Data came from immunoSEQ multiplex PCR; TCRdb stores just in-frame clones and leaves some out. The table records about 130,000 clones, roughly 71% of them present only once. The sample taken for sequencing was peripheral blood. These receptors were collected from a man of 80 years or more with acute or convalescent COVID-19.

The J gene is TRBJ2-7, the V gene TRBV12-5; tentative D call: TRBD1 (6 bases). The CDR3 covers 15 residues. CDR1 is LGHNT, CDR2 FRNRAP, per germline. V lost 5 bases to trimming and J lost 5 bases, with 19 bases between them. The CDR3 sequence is CASGLAGTRGNEQYF. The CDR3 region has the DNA TGTGCTAGTGGTCTCGCCGGGACCAGGGGCAACGAGCAGTACTTC.

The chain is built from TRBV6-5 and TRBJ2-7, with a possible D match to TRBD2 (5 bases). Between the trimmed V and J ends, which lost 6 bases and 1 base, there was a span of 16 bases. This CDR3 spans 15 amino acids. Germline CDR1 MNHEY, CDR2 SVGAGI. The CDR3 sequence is CASSRHLEGSYEQYF. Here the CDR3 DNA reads TGTGCCAGCAGCCGACATCTTGAGGGTTCCTACGAGCAGTACTTC.

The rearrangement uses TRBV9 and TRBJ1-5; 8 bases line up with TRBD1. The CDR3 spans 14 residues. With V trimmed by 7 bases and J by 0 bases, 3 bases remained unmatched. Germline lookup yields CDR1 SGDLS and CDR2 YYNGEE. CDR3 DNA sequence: TGTGCCAGCGGACAGGGTAATAGCAATCAGCCCCAGCATTTT. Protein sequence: CASGQGNSNQPQHF. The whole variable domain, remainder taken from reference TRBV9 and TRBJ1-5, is DSGVTQTPKHLITATGQRVTLRCSPRSGDLSVYWYQQSLDQGLQFLIQYYNGEERAKGNILERFSAQQFPDLHSELNLSSLELGDSALYFCASGQGNSNQPQHFGDGTRLSIL.

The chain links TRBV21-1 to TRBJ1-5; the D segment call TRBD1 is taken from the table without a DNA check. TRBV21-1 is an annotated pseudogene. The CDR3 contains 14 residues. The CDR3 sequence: CASSRQGRNQPQHF. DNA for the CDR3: TGTGCCAGCAGCAGACAGGGTAGAAATCAGCCCCAGCATTTT.

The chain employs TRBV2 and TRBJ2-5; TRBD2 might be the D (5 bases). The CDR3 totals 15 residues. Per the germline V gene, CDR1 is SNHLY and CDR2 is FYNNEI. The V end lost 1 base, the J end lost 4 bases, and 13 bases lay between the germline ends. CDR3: CASSEESLLGETQYF. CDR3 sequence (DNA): TGTGCCAGCAGTGAAGAGAGTCTACTAGGAGAGACCCAGTACTTC.

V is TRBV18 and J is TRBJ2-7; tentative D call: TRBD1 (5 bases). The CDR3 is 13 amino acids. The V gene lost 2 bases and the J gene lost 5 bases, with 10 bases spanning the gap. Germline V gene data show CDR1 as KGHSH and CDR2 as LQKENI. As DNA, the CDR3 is TGTGCCAGCTCACCAGGCAGGGAAGACGAGCAGTACTTC. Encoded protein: CASSPGREDEQYF.

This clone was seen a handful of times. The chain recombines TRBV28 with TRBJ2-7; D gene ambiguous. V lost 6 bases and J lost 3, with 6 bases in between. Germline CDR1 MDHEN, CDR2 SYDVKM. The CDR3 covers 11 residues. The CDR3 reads CASSLNYEQYF. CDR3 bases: TGTGCCAGCAGCCTTAACTACGAGCAGTACTTC.

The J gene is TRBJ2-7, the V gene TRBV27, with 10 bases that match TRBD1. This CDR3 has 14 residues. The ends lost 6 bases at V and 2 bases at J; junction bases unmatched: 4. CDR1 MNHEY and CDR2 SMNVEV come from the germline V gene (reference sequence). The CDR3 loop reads CASSTGQGAYEQYF. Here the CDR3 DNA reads TGTGCCAGCAGCACTGGACAGGGGGCCTACGAGCAGTACTTC.

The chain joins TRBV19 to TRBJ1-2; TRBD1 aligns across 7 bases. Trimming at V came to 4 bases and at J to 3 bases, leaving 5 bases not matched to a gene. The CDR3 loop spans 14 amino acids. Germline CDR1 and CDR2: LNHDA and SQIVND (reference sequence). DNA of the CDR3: TGTGCCAGTAGTAAGGGACAGTCCTACTATGGCTACACCTTC. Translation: CASSKGQSYYGYTF. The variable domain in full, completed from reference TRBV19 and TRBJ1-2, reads DGGITQSPKYLFRKEGQNVTLSCEQNLNHDAMYWYRQDPGQGLRLIYYSQIVNDFQKGDIAEGYSVSREKKESFPLTVTSAQKNPTAFYLCASSKGQSYYGYTFGSGTRLTVV.

CDR3 sequence (DNA): TGTGCCACCGTTAAAACCCCCGGACAGCCCCTATATGGCTACACCTTC. Its translation: CATVKTPGQPLYGYTF. V is TRBV19 and J is TRBJ1-2; maybe TRBD1 (6 bases). Germline V gene sequence: CDR1 LNHDA, CDR2 SQIVND (reference sequence). This CDR3 region has 16 residues. Trimming shortened V by 10 bases and J by 5 bases, and 26 bases separated the two germline ends.

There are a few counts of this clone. The CDR3 nucleotides are TGTGCCAGCAGCTCCCCCCGGGGGACAGGGGAAAACTATGGCTACACCTTC. Its protein product is CASSSPRGTGENYGYTF. The rearrangement uses TRBV11-2 and TRBJ1-2; 10 positions agree with TRBD1. There are 17 residues in the CDR3. CDR1 is SGHAT and CDR2 is FQNNGV in the germline V gene. Unmatched junction bases numbered 10, after V lost 4 bases and J lost 2 bases.

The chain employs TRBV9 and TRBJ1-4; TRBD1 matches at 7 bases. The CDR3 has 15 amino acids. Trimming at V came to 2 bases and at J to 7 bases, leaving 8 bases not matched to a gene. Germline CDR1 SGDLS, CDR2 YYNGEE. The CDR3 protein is CASSVGTVRGEKLFF. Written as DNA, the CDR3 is TGTGCCAGCAGCGTGGGGACAGTCCGGGGTGAAAAACTGTTTTTT.

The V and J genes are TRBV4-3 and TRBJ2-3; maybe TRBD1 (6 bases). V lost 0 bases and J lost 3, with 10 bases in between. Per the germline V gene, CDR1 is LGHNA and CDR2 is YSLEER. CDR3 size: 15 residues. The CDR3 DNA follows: TGCGCCAGCAGCCAAGATTGGCAGGGGACAGATACGCAGTATTTT. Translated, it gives CASSQDWQGTDTQYF.

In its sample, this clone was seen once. The CDR3 sequence: CASSLAGYDYGYTF. CDR3 bases: TGCGCCAGCAGCTTGGCGGGTTACGACTATGGCTACACCTTC. V gene TRBV5-1 combines with J gene TRBJ1-2, with D uncertain. Trimming cost V 0 bases and J 3 bases, with 9 bases left between them. CDR1 is SGHRS, CDR2 YFSETQ, per germline. The length of the CDR3 is 14 residues.

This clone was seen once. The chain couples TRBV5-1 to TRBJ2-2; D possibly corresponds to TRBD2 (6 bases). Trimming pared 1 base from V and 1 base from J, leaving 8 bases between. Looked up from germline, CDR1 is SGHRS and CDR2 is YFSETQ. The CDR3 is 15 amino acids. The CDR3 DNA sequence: TGCGCCAGCAGCTTGACTAGCTGGAACACCGGGGAGCTGTTTTTT. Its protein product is CASSLTSWNTGELFF. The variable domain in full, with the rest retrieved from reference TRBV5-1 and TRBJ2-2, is KAGVTQTPRYLIKTRGQQVTLSCSPISGHRSVSWYQQTPGQGLQFLFEYFSETQRNKGNFPGRFSGRQFSNSRSEMNVSTLELGDSALYLCASSLTSWNTGELFFGEGSRLTVL.

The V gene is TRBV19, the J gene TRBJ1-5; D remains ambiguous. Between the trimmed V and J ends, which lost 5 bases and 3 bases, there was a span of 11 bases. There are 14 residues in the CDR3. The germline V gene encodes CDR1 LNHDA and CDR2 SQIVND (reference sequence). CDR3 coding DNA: TGTGCCAGTAGTGGAGACCCTTACAATCAGCCCCAGCATTTT. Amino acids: CASSGDPYNQPQHF.

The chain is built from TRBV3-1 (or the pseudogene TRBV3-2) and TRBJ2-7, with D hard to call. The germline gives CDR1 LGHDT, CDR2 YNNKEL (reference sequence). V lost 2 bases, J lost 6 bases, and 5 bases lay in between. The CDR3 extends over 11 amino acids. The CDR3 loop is CASSQCREQYF. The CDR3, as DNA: TGTGCCAGCAGCCAATGTCGCGAGCAGTACTTC.

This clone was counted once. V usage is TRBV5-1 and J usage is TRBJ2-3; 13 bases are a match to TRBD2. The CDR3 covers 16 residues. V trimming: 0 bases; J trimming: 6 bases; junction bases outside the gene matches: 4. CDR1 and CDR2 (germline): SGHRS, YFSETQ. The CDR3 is CASSLGLAGGQDTQYF. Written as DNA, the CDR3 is TGCGCCAGCAGCTTGGGACTAGCGGGGGGTCAGGATACGCAGTATTTT. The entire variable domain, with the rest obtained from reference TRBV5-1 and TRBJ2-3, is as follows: KAGVTQTPRYLIKTRGQQVTLSCSPISGHRSVSWYQQTPGQGLQFLFEYFSETQRNKGNFPGRFSGRQFSNSRSEMNVSTLELGDSALYLCASSLGLAGGQDTQYFGPGTRLTVL.

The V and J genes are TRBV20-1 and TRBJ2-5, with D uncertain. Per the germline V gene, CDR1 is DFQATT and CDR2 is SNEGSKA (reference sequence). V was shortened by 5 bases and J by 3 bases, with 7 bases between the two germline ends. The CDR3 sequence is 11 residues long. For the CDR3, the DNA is TGCAGTGCTCCCCCGGAAGAGACCCAGTACTTC. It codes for CSAPPEETQYF.

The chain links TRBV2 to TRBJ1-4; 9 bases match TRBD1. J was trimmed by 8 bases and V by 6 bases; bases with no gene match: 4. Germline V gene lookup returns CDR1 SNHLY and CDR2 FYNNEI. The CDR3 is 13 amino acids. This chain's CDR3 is CASRDRGGEKLFF. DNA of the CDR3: TGTGCCAGCAGGGACAGGGGAGGAGAAAAACTGTTTTTT.

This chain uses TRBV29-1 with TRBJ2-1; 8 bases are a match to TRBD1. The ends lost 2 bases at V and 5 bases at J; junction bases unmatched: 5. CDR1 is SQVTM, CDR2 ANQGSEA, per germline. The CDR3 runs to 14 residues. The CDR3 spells CSVETGGRHNEQFF. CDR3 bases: TGCAGCGTTGAAACAGGGGGACGCCACAATGAGCAGTTCTTC.

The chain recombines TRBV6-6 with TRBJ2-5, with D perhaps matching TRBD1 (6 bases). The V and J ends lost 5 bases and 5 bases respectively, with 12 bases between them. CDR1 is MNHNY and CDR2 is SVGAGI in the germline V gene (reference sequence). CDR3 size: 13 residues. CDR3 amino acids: CASSLTGLETQYF. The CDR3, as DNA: TGTGCCAGCAGTCTTACAGGGCTGGAGACCCAGTACTTC.

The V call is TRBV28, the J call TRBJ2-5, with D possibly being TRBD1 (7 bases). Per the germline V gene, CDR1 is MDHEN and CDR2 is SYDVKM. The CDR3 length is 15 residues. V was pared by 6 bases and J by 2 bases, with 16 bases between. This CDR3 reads CASRPPRGDQETQYF. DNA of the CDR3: TGTGCCAGCAGGCCCCCCAGGGGGGATCAAGAGACCCAGTACTTC.

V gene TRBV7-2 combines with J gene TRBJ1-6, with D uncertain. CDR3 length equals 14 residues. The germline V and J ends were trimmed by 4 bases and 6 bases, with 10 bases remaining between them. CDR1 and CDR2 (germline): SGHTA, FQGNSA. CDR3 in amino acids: CASSSRGPNSPLHF. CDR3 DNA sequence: TGTGCCAGCAGCTCCCGGGGTCCTAATTCACCCCTCCACTTT.